This T cell receptor (beta chain) was recorded in a study of regulatory T cells in long-lasting Graves disease. Study-level information: Less than 3 months of antithyroid drugs had been taken by newly diagnosed Graves' patients.

Findings and caveats of the study: Having few samples may have compromised the accuracy.

Arm-PCR of CDR3 regions and iRepertoire HTBI primers were used to build TCR beta libraries. TCRdb analysed the multiplex PCR reads with MiXCR anew, one entry per CDR3 protein. The profile shows a few hundred thousand distinct CDR3 sequences, 16% of them singletons. Comments on this clonotype: Its antigen is currently unknown. A much more abundant neighbour one base away suggests this may be a read error.

Germline V CDR1 and CDR2: MNHEY, SVGAGI. The CDR3 extends over 15 amino acids. The V gene lost 4 bases and the J gene lost 4 bases, with 16 bases spanning the gap. Documented time point: newly diagnosed GD, antithyroid drugs for less than 3 months. Generation of the TCR library employed RNA extracted from PBMCs. Another study also made use of these data, one on T cells in Graves' hyperthyroidism and ophthalmopathy. This second report adds: First-round RT-PCR of the TCR CDR3 relied on the HTBI primer set. Most expanded thyroid clonotypes above 0.001 recurred in blood.

The TCR comes from a man aged 40-50 years with Graves disease. The sample was peripheral blood mononuclear cells (PBMCs), taken at new diagnosis, from a patient treated with antithyroid drugs. The chain employs TRBV6-5 and TRBJ1-1; no reliable D call. The chain's CDR3 is CASSCGKGGLTEAFF. CDR3 in DNA: TGTGCCAGCAGTTGTGGCAAGGGAGGGCTCACTGAAGCTTTCTTT.